This is a list of T cell receptor beta chains from one sample in a study of graft-versus-host responses after intestinal transplantation. Data came from immunoSEQ multiplex PCR; TCRdb stores just in-frame clones and leaves some out. Among about 130,000 clones listed, around 94% were seen once. These receptors' targets are unknown. The material sequenced was unstimulated CD4+ T cells sorted from spleen or lymph node cells, taken before intestinal transplant. Receptor source: a human donor who received an intestinal transplant. Both conserved end residues are part of each CDR3. The order of the fields is J gene, V gene, clone size, D gene, CDR3 protein, CDR3 DNA. A D gene is named only where the DNA matches it firmly. Size values are once, few and many counts, or a class for expanded clones, and some rows have none.

j_call: TRBJ2-7; v_call: TRBV5-1; clone_size: NA; d_call: NA; cdr3_aa: CASSFWGGSLYEQYF; cdr3_nt: TGCGCCAGCAGCTTTTGGGGGGGCAGCCTCTACGAGCAGTACTTC
j_call: TRBJ1-5; v_call: TRBV19; clone_size: NA; d_call: NA; cdr3_aa: CASSIFGTLPSYSNQPQHF; cdr3_nt: TGTGCCAGTAGTATCTTCGGAACCCTCCCCTCCTATAGCAATCAGCCCCAGCATTTT
j_call: TRBJ1-6; v_call: TRBV2; clone_size: NA; d_call: TRBD1; cdr3_aa: CASSDRGNSPLHF; cdr3_nt: TGTGCCAGCAGCGACAGGGGTAATTCACCCCTCCACTTT
j_call: TRBJ2-7; v_call: TRBV10-2; clone_size: NA; d_call: TRBD1; cdr3_aa: CASSESGQIYEQYF; cdr3_nt: TGCGCCAGCAGTGAGTCGGGACAGATCTACGAGCAGTACTTC
j_call: TRBJ2-1; v_call: TRBV7-9; clone_size: once; d_call: NA; cdr3_aa: CASGGVSGKQFF; cdr3_nt: TGTGCCAGCGGGGGTGTATCTGGCAAGCAGTTCTTC
j_call: TRBJ1-1; v_call: TRBV19; clone_size: NA; d_call: TRBD1; cdr3_aa: CATMPRTGFVTEAFF; cdr3_nt: TGTGCCACCATGCCTCGGACAGGGTTTGTCACTGAAGCTTTCTTT
j_call: TRBJ1-2; v_call: TRBV5-1; clone_size: NA; d_call: NA; cdr3_aa: CASSLFQGGDGYTF; cdr3_nt: TGCGCCAGCAGCTTATTTCAGGGAGGGGATGGCTACACCTTC
j_call: TRBJ2-1; v_call: TRBV5-1; clone_size: NA; d_call: NA; cdr3_aa: CASSLVAGANEQFF; cdr3_nt: TGCGCCAGCAGCTTGGTTGCGGGGGCCAATGAGCAGTTCTTC
j_call: TRBJ1-6; v_call: TRBV11-2; clone_size: NA; d_call: NA; cdr3_aa: CASSLAPTDLYNSPLHF; cdr3_nt: TGTGCCAGCAGCTTAGCTCCTACAGATCTCTATAATTCACCCCTCCACTTT
j_call: TRBJ1-3; v_call: TRBV19; clone_size: NA; d_call: NA; cdr3_aa: CASSIDSGNTIYF; cdr3_nt: TGTGCCAGTAGTATTGACTCTGGAAACACCATATATTTT
j_call: TRBJ2-2; v_call: TRBV9; clone_size: NA; d_call: NA; cdr3_aa: CASSVDLTTGELFF; cdr3_nt: TGTGCCAGCAGCGTAGACCTGACCACCGGGGAGCTGTTTTTT
j_call: TRBJ1-1; v_call: TRBV27; clone_size: NA; d_call: NA; cdr3_aa: CASSSSYYLNTEAFF; cdr3_nt: TGTGCCAGCAGTTCTTCCTACTACCTGAACACTGAAGCTTTCTTT
j_call: TRBJ1-3; v_call: TRBV5-1; clone_size: NA; d_call: NA; cdr3_aa: CASSLGRLSGNTIYF; cdr3_nt: TGCGCCAGCAGTTTAGGTCGACTCTCTGGAAACACCATATATTTT
j_call: TRBJ2-3; v_call: TRBV7-2; clone_size: NA; d_call: NA; cdr3_aa: CASSLAGGPMIADTQYF; cdr3_nt: TGTGCCAGCAGCTTAGCGGGGGGCCCAATGATAGCAGATACGCAGTATTTT
j_call: TRBJ2-3; v_call: TRBV6-1; clone_size: NA; d_call: NA; cdr3_aa: CASIPGHIASDTQYF; cdr3_nt: TGTGCCAGCATCCCGGGACACATAGCATCTGATACGCAGTATTTT
j_call: TRBJ1-6; v_call: TRBV10-1; clone_size: few; d_call: NA; cdr3_aa: CARRARHHF; cdr3_nt: TGCGCCAGAAGGGCCCGACATCACTTT
j_call: TRBJ2-1; v_call: TRBV9; clone_size: NA; d_call: NA; cdr3_aa: CASSPGLYNEQFF; cdr3_nt: TGTGCCAGCAGCCCTGGACTTTACAATGAGCAGTTCTTC
j_call: TRBJ1-5; v_call: TRBV11-3; clone_size: NA; d_call: NA; cdr3_aa: CASSLSNQYSNQPQHF; cdr3_nt: TGTGCCAGCAGCTTATCGAACCAGTATAGCAATCAGCCCCAGCATTTT
j_call: TRBJ2-2; v_call: TRBV7-2; clone_size: NA; d_call: TRBD2; cdr3_aa: CASSLRRTSGAGELFF; cdr3_nt: TGTGCCAGCAGCTTGCGGAGGACTAGCGGTGCCGGGGAGCTGTTTTTT
j_call: TRBJ1-2; v_call: TRBV7-8; clone_size: NA; d_call: NA; cdr3_aa: CASSPDGGSFYGYTF; cdr3_nt: TGTGCCAGCAGCCCCGACGGTGGCAGCTTTTATGGCTACACCTTC
j_call: TRBJ2-7; v_call: TRBV10-1; clone_size: NA; d_call: NA; cdr3_aa: CASSESSDEQYF; cdr3_nt: TGCGCCAGCAGTGAGTCGAGTGACGAGCAGTACTTC
j_call: TRBJ1-1; v_call: TRBV19; clone_size: NA; d_call: TRBD1; cdr3_aa: CASRGGGTEAFF; cdr3_nt: TGTGCCAGTAGAGGGGGCGGCACTGAAGCTTTCTTT
j_call: TRBJ2-2; v_call: TRBV2; clone_size: NA; d_call: NA; cdr3_aa: CASSGQPGGELFF; cdr3_nt: TGTGCCAGCAGTGGACAGCCCGGCGGGGAGCTGTTTTTT